These 27 T cell receptor beta chains were sequenced from one sample in a study of beta chain features in type 1 diabetes (dated by TCRdb to between 2017 and 2018). These receptors' targets are unknown. What the study reported, not specific to this receptor: A moderate but significant shortening of TCRB CDR3 length was observed in type 1 diabetes patients in all four CD4+ subsets.

Preparation of the library involved the immunoSEQ multiplex PCR assay. The High Capacity cDNA Reverse Transcription Kit was used to reverse transcribe all of the isolated RNA, meaning that expressed TCRB transcripts were what got sequenced. TCRdb obtained this table from immuneACCESS and retained in-frame rearrangements with V and J assigned. These tables miss some clones; where compared with another copy, unresolved V genes account for less than half of the shortfall, and the remainder is unexplained. This sample has fewer than 45,000 clones in its table, and about 68% of those were observed once. The ten top clones hold around 1.8% of the sample. Specimen: Tregs from blood. The cell subset or site tag for this specimen amounts to: regulatory CD4+ T cells. All receptors come from a man aged 25-45 years with type 1 diabetes. Some clones in this sample may be carry-over from other donors' samples.

In its sample, this clone was seen once. The rearrangement links TRBV2 to TRBJ2-2; 14 bases agree with TRBD2. Per germline, CDR1 SNHLY and CDR2 FYNNEI. The J segment lost 9 bases and the V segment lost 6 bases, leaving 6 bases of the junction unmatched. This CDR3 contains 15 residues. The CDR3 loop is CASSPGTSGGRELFF. The CDR3 nucleotides are TGTGCCAGCAGCCCCGGGACTAGCGGGGGAAGGGAGCTGTTTTTT.

This chain links TRBV6-6 with TRBJ2-7, with TRBD2 as a possible D gene (5 bases). This CDR3 has 14 amino acids. Trimming removed 4 bases from V and 1 base from J, with 11 bases in between. Looked up from germline, CDR1 is MNHNY and CDR2 is SVGAGI (reference sequence). CDR3 nucleotide sequence: TGTGCCAGCAGTTTGTACGGGATTTCCTACGAGCAGTACTTC. This gives the protein CASSLYGISYEQYF.

This chain links TRBV9 with TRBJ2-2, with 12 nucleotides matching TRBD2. The trim removed 3 bases at V and 5 bases at J, leaving 2 bases unmatched. Germline V gene lookup returns CDR1 SGDLS and CDR2 YYNGEE. This CDR3 has 15 amino acids. CDR3 coding DNA: TGTGCCAGCAGCGGGACTAGCGGGGTAACCGGGGAGCTGTTTTTT. This sequence encodes CASSGTSGVTGELFF.

The rearrangement links TRBV7-9 to TRBJ1-4, with TRBD1 as a possible D gene (6 bases). Trimming cost V 4 bases and J 10 bases, with 7 bases left between them. Germline CDR1 SEHNR, CDR2 FQNEAQ (reference sequence). The CDR3 length is 11 residues. The CDR3 bases are TGTGCCAGCAGCTCGACAGGAAAACTGTTTTTT. The encoded protein is CASSSTGKLFF.

Comments on this clone: The identical CDR3 is also encoded by other nucleotide sequences in the sample. The rearrangement links TRBV18 to TRBJ2-3, with D maybe TRBD2 (5 bases). CDR1 KGHSH and CDR2 LQKENI come from the germline V gene. The CDR3 covers 15 residues. Trimming left V 5 bases short and J 1 base short, with 13 bases between. The CDR3 loop is CASSSRRGGTDTQYF. CDR3 nucleotides: TGTGCCAGCTCATCCCGCCGGGGTGGCACAGATACGCAGTATTTT.

The chain links TRBV7-2 to TRBJ1-6; the match to TRBD1 covers 7 bases. The CDR3 totals 15 residues. Trimming took 3 bases from V and 11 from J; bases not matched to a gene: 10. CDR1 SGHTA and CDR2 FQGNSA come from the germline V gene. The CDR3 coding sequence is TGTGCCAGCAGCTTCGGGACAGCGAACGTGGCACCCCTCCACTTT. Protein product: CASSFGTANVAPLHF.

This sequence joins TRBV27 and TRBJ1-6; D ambiguous. The V end lost 6 bases, the J end lost 8 bases, and 14 bases lay between the germline ends. There are 14 residues in the CDR3. From germline, CDR1 is MNHEY and CDR2 SMNVEV (reference sequence). The CDR3 nucleotides are TGTGCCAGCAGCTCCGGGATCGTTTATTCACCCCTCCACTTT. Translated, it gives CASSSGIVYSPLHF.

The chain uses TRBV7-9 and TRBJ1-1; D remains unclear. Germline loops: CDR1 SEHNR, CDR2 FQNEAQ (reference sequence). The CDR3 extends over 13 amino acids. Trimming removed 2 bases at V and 2 bases at J, with 6 bases between. The CDR3 DNA follows: TGTGCCAGCAGCTTAACGGGAAACACTGAAGCTTTCTTT. It yields the protein CASSLTGNTEAFF.

This chain uses TRBV4-1 with TRBJ2-5; D is undetermined. With 2 bases removed from V and 1 base from J, the gap between germline ends came to 11 bases. The germline CDR1 and CDR2 sequences are MGHRA and YSYEKL. The CDR3 totals 15 residues. CDR3 DNA sequence: TGCGCCAGCAGCCAAACCGACACAACCCAAGAGACCCAGTACTTC. Protein product: CASSQTDTTQETQYF.

This clone was seen more than once but under ten times. This chain joins TRBV4-3 and TRBJ2-1; tentative D call: TRBD1 (6 bases). The germline gives CDR1 LGHNA, CDR2 YSLEER. This CDR3 has 15 residues. The V end lost 0 bases, the J end lost 9 bases, and 15 bases lay between the germline ends. The CDR3 nucleotides read TGCGCCAGCAGCCAAGATGGGCTACAGGGTGGTGAGCAGTTCTTC. Its protein is CASSQDGLQGGEQFF.

The chain links TRBV30 to TRBJ2-1; D gene unclear. Germline-derived CDR1 and CDR2 are GTSNPN and SVGIG (reference sequence). V lost 2 bases and J lost 7, with 9 bases in between. This CDR3 comprises 12 residues. The CDR3 loop reads CAWSYSWNEQFF. DNA for the CDR3: TGTGCCTGGAGTTATAGTTGGAATGAGCAGTTCTTC.

The chain has TRBV19 and TRBJ2-2, with 7 bases aligning to TRBD2. The CDR3 covers 14 residues. Trimming took 7 bases from V and 6 from J; bases not matched to a gene: 8. Germline V CDR1 and CDR2: LNHDA, SQIVND (reference sequence). The CDR3 reads CASTDGGGSGELFF. The CDR3 DNA is TGTGCCAGTACGGATGGGGGGGGTTCCGGGGAGCTGTTTTTT. Variable domain in full (rest from reference TRBV19 and TRBJ2-2): DGGITQSPKYLFRKEGQNVTLSCEQNLNHDAMYWYRQDPGQGLRLIYYSQIVNDFQKGDIAEGYSVSREKKESFPLTVTSAQKNPTAFYLCASTDGGGSGELFFGEGSRLTVL.

The chain couples TRBV5-6 to TRBJ1-4; 7 bases match TRBD1. This CDR3 is 14 amino acids long. The trim removed 4 bases at V and 12 bases at J, leaving 12 bases unmatched. Germline CDR1 and CDR2: SGHDT and YYEEEE. The CDR3, as DNA: TGTGCCAGCAGCCGACGGGACAGATTGCAAGAACTGTTTTTT. This codes for CASSRRDRLQELFF.

The gene calls are TRBV6-5 and TRBJ2-7, with TRBD1 identical over 9 bases. Germline V CDR1 and CDR2: MNHEY, SVGAGI. Trimming took 4 bases from V and 4 from J; bases not matched to a gene: 11. There are 16 residues in the CDR3. CDR3 sequence reads: CASSSVTGGQRYEQYF. The CDR3 coding sequence is TGTGCCAGCAGTTCCGTCACAGGGGGCCAGAGGTACGAGCAGTACTTC.

The gene calls are TRBV18 and TRBJ1-3, with a weak D call TRBD1 (5 bases). Germline CDR1 and CDR2: KGHSH and LQKENI. This CDR3 is built from 18 residues. V dropped 3 bases and J dropped 0 bases, with 18 bases sitting between them. The DNA of the CDR3 is TGTGCCAGCTCACCTCTTCTAGGGACTGGTTACTCTGGAAACACCATATATTTT. Amino acids: CASSPLLGTGYSGNTIYF.

The chain couples TRBV10-3 to TRBJ2-2; 10 bases align to TRBD2. Per the germline V gene, CDR1 is ENHRY and CDR2 is SYGVKD. CDR3 size: 15 residues. The junction had 6 bases not matched to a gene; V was cut back by 4 bases and J by 7 bases. The chain's CDR3 is CAISGLAGEIGELFF. The CDR3 DNA is TGTGCCATCAGTGGGCTAGCGGGGGAAATCGGGGAGCTGTTTTTT.

The chain recombines TRBV11-2 with TRBJ2-1, with D hard to call. CDR3 length: 13 residues. Germline V CDR1 and CDR2: SGHAT, FQNNGV. Trimming pared 2 bases from V and 6 bases from J, leaving 8 bases between. This CDR3 reads CASSLRSLNEQFF. In DNA form, the CDR3 reads TGTGCCAGCAGCTTACGCAGTCTCAATGAGCAGTTCTTC.

CDR3: CASSRTVANYGYTF. The CDR3 DNA sequence: TGTGCCAGCAGTCGGACAGTAGCTAACTATGGCTACACCTTC. The chain joins TRBV6-5 to TRBJ1-2; a possible D gene is TRBD1 (6 bases). CDR3 length: 14 residues. The V gene lost 5 bases and the J gene lost 0 bases, with 10 bases spanning the gap. Looked up from germline, CDR1 is MNHEY and CDR2 is SVGAGI.

The genes are TRBV18 and TRBJ1-4; possible D gene TRBD1, 5 bases. V gave up 6 bases and J gave up 0 bases, with 14 bases separating them. The germline V gene has CDR1 KGHSH and CDR2 LQKENI. The CDR3 spans 16 residues. The CDR3 spells CASSPRQPATNEKLFF. In DNA form, the CDR3 reads TGTGCCAGCTCTCCAAGACAGCCTGCAACTAATGAAAAACTGTTTTTT.

This clone was counted only a few times. The chain has TRBV7-2 and TRBJ2-1, with a weak D call TRBD1 (5 bases). Germline values: CDR1 SGHTA, CDR2 FQGNSA. V lost 8 bases, J lost 10 bases, and 15 bases lay in between. The CDR3 is made up of 12 amino acids. In DNA form, the CDR3 reads TGTGCCAGCGGTCAGGGTCTGGGGGAGCAGTTCTTC. Protein: CASGQGLGEQFF.

The rearrangement uses TRBV7-2 and TRBJ2-1, with 15 bases identical to TRBD2. V was clipped by 6 bases and J by 1 base; unmatched bases: 4. Germline CDR1 reads SGHTA; CDR2 reads FQGNSA. The CDR3 sequence is 17 residues long. The CDR3 here is CASRFGTSGGSYNEQFF. The CDR3 DNA reads as TGTGCCAGCAGGTTTGGGACTAGCGGGGGGTCCTACAATGAGCAGTTCTTC.

This clone occurred once. The chain employs TRBV4-2 and TRBJ2-3; maybe TRBD2 (6 bases). The CDR3 covers 15 residues. Per the germline V gene, CDR1 is LGHNA and CDR2 is YNFKEQ. The V and J ends lost 3 bases and 0 bases respectively, with 10 bases between them. CDR3 loop: CASSQDYSSTDTQYF. The CDR3 DNA reads TGTGCCAGCAGCCAGGACTACTCTAGCACAGATACGCAGTATTTT.

The chain combines TRBV18 with TRBJ2-1; maybe TRBD2 (7 bases). V was trimmed by 4 bases and J by 5 bases, leaving 12 bases between them. Per germline, CDR1 KGHSH and CDR2 LQKENI. There are 14 residues in the CDR3. This CDR3 reads CASSLAGADNEQFF. CDR3 coding DNA: TGTGCCAGCTCACTCGCGGGGGCCGACAATGAGCAGTTCTTC.

The CDR3 nucleotides are TGCGCCAGCAGCTTACAGGAGAATTCACCCCTCCACTTT. It yields the protein CASSLQENSPLHF. This chain links TRBV5-1 with TRBJ1-6; D possibly corresponds to TRBD1 (5 bases). Trimming took 2 bases from V and 7 from J, leaving 7 bases between them. Germline lookup yields CDR1 SGHRS and CDR2 YFSETQ. The CDR3 loop spans 13 amino acids.

In this sample, this clone turned up a few times. The chain combines TRBV19 with TRBJ1-2, with D perhaps TRBD1 (6 bases). V lost 3 bases and J 1 base, leaving 12 bases between the germline ends. The germline V gene has CDR1 LNHDA and CDR2 SQIVND (reference sequence). This CDR3 comprises 15 residues. The CDR3: CASSIQGLSNYGYTF. CDR3 DNA sequence: TGTGCCAGTAGTATCCAGGGGCTCAGTAACTATGGCTACACCTTC.

The rearrangement uses TRBV29-1 and TRBJ2-1, with D unresolved. The CDR3 is 12 amino acids. Germline CDR1 and CDR2: SQVTM and ANQGSEA. V dropped 5 bases and J dropped 6 bases, with 11 bases sitting between them. CDR3 sequence reads: CSVYTPPNEQFF. The CDR3 DNA reads as TGCAGCGTTTATACACCGCCCAATGAGCAGTTCTTC.

This rearrangement joins TRBV18 to TRBJ2-5; 9 nucleotides line up with TRBD1. V dropped 3 bases and J dropped 4; count of bases not matched to a gene: 12. CDR1 and CDR2 from the germline V gene are KGHSH and LQKENI. The CDR3 covers 17 residues. The chain's CDR3 is CASSPAQGARGSETQYF. CDR3 bases: TGTGCCAGCTCACCCGCACAGGGGGCGCGGGGGTCAGAGACCCAGTACTTC. Complete variable domain (other parts from reference TRBV18 and TRBJ2-5): NAGVMQNPRHLVRRRGQEARLRCSPMKGHSHVYWYRQLPEEGLKFMVYLQKENIIDESGMPKERFSAEFPKEGPSILRIQQVVRGDSAAYFCASSPAQGARGSETQYFGPGTRLLVL.